A single sample is the source of the 15 T cell receptor beta chains below, sequenced in a study of Ad26.COV2.S vaccination and SARS-CoV-2 variants. Indicated treatment: approximately 18 received Ad26.COV2.S at low or high dose, single or two shots; 5 received placebo; per-sample allocation not given. The investigators took samples on day 63 after the first vaccine or placebo injection. Clones were read by immunoSEQ multiplex PCR, and TCRdb kept only the in-frame ones, dropping some. The data hold some 500,000 clones, with roughly nine tenths observed a single time. Sequenced here: peripheral blood, sampled in a trial of Ad26.COV2.S vaccine versus placebo. Receptors originate from a person between 18 and 60 years old who received the Ad26.COV2.S COVID-19 vaccine or a placebo.

The chain combines TRBV7-2 with TRBJ2-1; TRBD2 matches at 7 bases. Looked up from germline, CDR1 is SGHTA and CDR2 is FQGNSA. The CDR3 loop spans 15 amino acids. Losses at the gene ends were 1 base for V and 9 bases for J; bases not matched to a gene: 9. The CDR3 reads CASSLEGGLDTEQFF. The CDR3 DNA reads TGTGCCAGCAGCTTAGAAGGCGGACTAGACACTGAGCAGTTCTTC.

This clone was seen a few times. The DNA of the CDR3 is TGTGCCAGCAGCCAAATTAATTCACCCCTCCACTTT. Its protein is CASSQINSPLHF. The rearrangement joins TRBV3-1 (or the pseudogene TRBV3-2) to TRBJ1-6; the D is unclear. Between the trimmed V and J ends, which lost 2 bases and 6 bases, there was a span of 2 bases. Germline loops: CDR1 LGHDT, CDR2 YNNKEL (reference sequence). CDR3 length equals 12 residues.

The chain employs TRBV19 and TRBJ1-5, with a weak D call TRBD1 (6 bases). V lost 6 bases and J lost 9, with 12 bases in between. The CDR3 covers 12 residues. CDR1 is LNHDA and CDR2 is SQIVND in the germline V gene (reference sequence). CDR3 nucleotide sequence: TGTGCCAGTAGGGCGACAGGAGGGCCCCAGCATTTT. It translates to CASRATGGPQHF.

This chain connects TRBV7-8 to TRBJ1-6; D is perhaps TRBD1 (5 bases). The CDR3 extends over 14 amino acids. In germline, CDR1 is SGHVS, CDR2 FQNEAQ. Trimming removed 6 bases from V and 10 bases from J, with 16 bases in between. CDR3 DNA sequence: TGTGCCAGCAGTCCCTCCGACGGGGGGTCACCCCTCCACTTT. Its protein product is CASSPSDGGSPLHF.

The chain employs TRBV3-1 (or the pseudogene TRBV3-2) and TRBJ1-1, with D hard to call. V lost 5 bases, J lost 11 bases, and 18 bases lay in between. CDR3 length: 13 residues. Germline V gene lookup returns CDR1 LGHDT and CDR2 YNNKEL (reference sequence). The CDR3 is CASSLEVSRIAFF. As DNA, the CDR3 is TGTGCCAGCAGCTTAGAAGTTAGCCGTATTGCTTTCTTT.

V usage is TRBV7-3 and J usage is TRBJ2-1, with 7 bases that match TRBD2. Germline V gene lookup returns CDR1 SGHTA and CDR2 FQGTGA. This CDR3 region has 14 residues. V trimming: 5 bases; J trimming: 7 bases; junction bases outside the gene matches: 8. The CDR3 DNA reads as TGTGCCAGCAGCCCGCGACTAGCAACGAATGAGCAGTTCTTC. It encodes CASSPRLATNEQFF.

The CDR3 region is CASSPPTYRTGGTNTEAFF. The CDR3 DNA reads as TGTGCCAGCTCACCACCGACCTATCGGACAGGGGGGACGAACACTGAAGCTTTCTTT. The genes are TRBV18 and TRBJ1-1; 10 bases agree with TRBD1. Germline CDR1 is KGHSH and CDR2 is LQKENI. The CDR3 totals 19 residues. V lost 0 bases to trimming and J lost 1 base; unmatched junction nucleotides: 11.

This clone was seen only once. This chain connects TRBV7-8 to TRBJ2-2; D is possibly TRBD2 (7 bases). This CDR3 is 13 amino acids long. Germline loops: CDR1 SGHVS, CDR2 FQNEAQ. This CDR3 is CGFSGGAGGELFF. The CDR3 DNA is TGTGGATTTTCTGGGGGGGCGGGCGGGGAGCTGTTTTTT.

The V call is TRBV12-3 or TRBV12-4, the J call TRBJ1-5, with unresolved D. V lost 3 bases to trimming and J lost 7 bases, with 7 bases between them. This CDR3 has 12 amino acids. CDR3 coding DNA: TGTGCCAGCAGTTTTTGGGGACAGCCCCAGCATTTT. Translating it yields CASSFWGQPQHF.

The chain links TRBV28 to TRBJ2-7, with D possibly being TRBD1 (5 bases). Trimming pared 7 bases from V and 4 bases from J, leaving 14 bases between. CDR1 and CDR2 from the germline V gene are MDHEN and SYDVKM. CDR3 length: 13 amino acids. The CDR3 loop is CASKGDSPYEQYV. Written as DNA, the CDR3 is TGTGCCAGCAAAGGGGATTCCCCATACGAGCAGTACGTC.

This chain joins TRBV24-1 and TRBJ1-5; possible D gene TRBD1, 6 bases. From germline, CDR1 is KGHDR and CDR2 SFDVKD. The germline V and J ends were trimmed by 4 bases and 5 bases, with 8 bases remaining between them. The CDR3 runs to 13 residues. The CDR3, as DNA: TGTGCCACCAGTGACCAGGGGTATCAGCCCCAGCATTTT. Residues: CATSDQGYQPQHF.

The chain carries TRBV5-1 and TRBJ2-1; TRBD2 agrees at 8 bases. Trimming removed 4 bases from V and 6 bases from J; junction bases left unmatched: 3. The CDR3 has 13 residues. Germline values: CDR1 SGHRS, CDR2 YFSETQ. The CDR3 region has the DNA TGCGCCAGCAGCACCGGGACTAGCAATGAGCAGTTCTTC. It yields the protein CASSTGTSNEQFF.

This chain joins TRBV2 and TRBJ1-2; no clear D. Germline-derived CDR1 and CDR2 are SNHLY and FYNNEI. V was clipped by 8 bases and J by 6 bases, with 19 bases between them. This CDR3 contains 14 residues. This CDR3 is CASLFFSLADGYTF. The CDR3 nucleotides are TGTGCCAGCTTGTTTTTTTCATTAGCGGATGGCTACACCTTC.

The chain has TRBV30 and TRBJ2-5; D is undetermined. The CDR3 spans 13 residues. V was pared by 0 bases and J by 7 bases, with 12 bases between. The germline gives CDR1 GTSNPN, CDR2 SVGIG (reference sequence). This chain's CDR3 is CAWSVLSAATQYF. Here the CDR3 DNA reads TGTGCCTGGAGTGTCTTGTCGGCGGCGACCCAGTACTTC.

The J gene is TRBJ1-3, the V gene TRBV5-5; D is undetermined. CDR1 SGHKS and CDR2 YYEKEE come from the germline V gene (reference sequence). The CDR3 contains 16 residues. Trimming took 1 base from V and 2 from J, leaving 13 bases between them. CDR3: CASSLSMMGTGNTIYF. The DNA for the CDR3 is TGTGCCAGCAGCTTGAGTATGATGGGAACTGGAAACACCATATATTTT.